This T cell receptor beta chain emerged from a study of beta chain features in type 1 diabetes. Study at large: When patients were set against healthy donors, age, gender and cell yields were similar.

All sorted populations exceeded 95% purity. CDR1 and CDR2 from the germline V gene are SGHTA and FQGNSA. J gave up 5 bases and V 6 bases, and 15 bases lay outside the gene matches. CDR3 length equals 16 residues. What was sequenced were expressed TCRB transcripts, since all of the isolated RNA had been reverse transcribed. Measured with immunoSEQ multiplex PCR; TCRdb has only the in-frame clones, and not every one. The top ten hold roughly 2.2% of the sample, which has under 50,000 clones, approximately 72% seen once. Points from the study as a whole: Possibly, sequencing cDNA over-represented cells that had high TCR expression levels. Significant though moderate, a shortening of TCRB CDR3s appeared in all four CD4+ subsets of Type 1 diabetes patients.

In its sample, this clone was seen once. The antigen remains unidentified. This TCR was recovered from a woman between 18 and 29 years old with type 1 diabetes. V and J are TRBV7-2 and TRBJ2-5, with 7 nucleotides matching TRBD2. The specimen was Tregs from blood. CDR3 nucleotide sequence: TGTGCCAGCAGTCGGATGGTCGGTGGCGGGGGTGAGACCCAGTACTTC. Its translation: CASSRMVGGGGETQYF.